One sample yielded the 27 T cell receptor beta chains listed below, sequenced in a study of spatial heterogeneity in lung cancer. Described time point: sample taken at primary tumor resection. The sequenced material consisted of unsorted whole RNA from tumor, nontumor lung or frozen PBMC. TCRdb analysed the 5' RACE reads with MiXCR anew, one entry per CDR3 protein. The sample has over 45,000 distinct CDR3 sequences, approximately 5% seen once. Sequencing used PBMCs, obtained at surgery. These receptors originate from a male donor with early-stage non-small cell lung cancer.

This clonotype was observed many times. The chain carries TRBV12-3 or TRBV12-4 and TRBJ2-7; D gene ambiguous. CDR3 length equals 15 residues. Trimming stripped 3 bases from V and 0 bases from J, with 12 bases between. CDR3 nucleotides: TGTGCCAGCAGTTTGTGGCTATCATCCTCCTACGAGCAGTACTTC. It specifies CASSLWLSSSYEQYF.

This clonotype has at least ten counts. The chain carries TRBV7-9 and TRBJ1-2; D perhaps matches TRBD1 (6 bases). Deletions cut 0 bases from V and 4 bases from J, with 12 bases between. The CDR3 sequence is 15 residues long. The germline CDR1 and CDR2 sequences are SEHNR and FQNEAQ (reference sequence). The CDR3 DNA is TGTGCCAGCAGCTTAGCCGGACAGTCAACCTATGGCTACACCTTC. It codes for CASSLAGQSTYGYTF. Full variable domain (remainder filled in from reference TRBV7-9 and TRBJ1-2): DTGVSQNPRHKITKRGQNVTFRCDPISEHNRLYWYRQTLGQGPEFLTYFQNEAQLEKSRLLSDRFSAERPKGSFSTLEIQRTEQGDSAMYLCASSLAGQSTYGYTFGSGTRLTVV.

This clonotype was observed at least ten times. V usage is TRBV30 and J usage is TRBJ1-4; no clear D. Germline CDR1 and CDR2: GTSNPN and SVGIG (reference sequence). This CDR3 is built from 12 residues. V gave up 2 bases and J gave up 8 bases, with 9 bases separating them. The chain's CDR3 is CAWSRSWEKLFF. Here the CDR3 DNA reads TGTGCCTGGAGTCGCTCGTGGGAAAAACTGTTTTTT.

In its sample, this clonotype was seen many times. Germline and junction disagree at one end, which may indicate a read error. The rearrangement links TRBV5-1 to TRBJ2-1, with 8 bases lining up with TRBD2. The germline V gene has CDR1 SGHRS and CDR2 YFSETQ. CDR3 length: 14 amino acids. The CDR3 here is CASSLAGRAGEQLF. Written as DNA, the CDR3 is TGCGCCAGCAGCTTGGCCGGGAGGGCCGGTGAGCAGCTCTTC.

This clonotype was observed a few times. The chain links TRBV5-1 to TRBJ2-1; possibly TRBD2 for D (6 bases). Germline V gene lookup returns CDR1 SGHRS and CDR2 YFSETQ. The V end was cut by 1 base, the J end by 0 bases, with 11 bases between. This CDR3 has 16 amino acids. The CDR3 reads CASSLSSGLSYNEQFF. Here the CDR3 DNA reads TGCGCCAGCAGCTTGAGTAGCGGCCTCTCCTACAATGAGCAGTTCTTC. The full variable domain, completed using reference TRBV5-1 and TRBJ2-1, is KAGVTQTPRYLIKTRGQQVTLSCSPISGHRSVSWYQQTPGQGLQFLFEYFSETQRNKGNFPGRFSGRQFSNSRSEMNVSTLELGDSALYLCASSLSSGLSYNEQFFGPGTRLTVL.

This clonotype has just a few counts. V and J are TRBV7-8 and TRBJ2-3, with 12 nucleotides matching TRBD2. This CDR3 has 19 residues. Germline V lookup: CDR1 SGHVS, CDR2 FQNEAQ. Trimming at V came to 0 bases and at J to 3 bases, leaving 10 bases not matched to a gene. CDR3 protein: CASSLALSHTSGRTDTQYF. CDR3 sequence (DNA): TGTGCCAGCAGCTTAGCCCTCTCACATACTAGCGGGAGGACAGATACGCAGTATTTT. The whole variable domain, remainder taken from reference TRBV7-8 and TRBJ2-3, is GAGVSQSPRYKVAKRGQDVALRCDPISGHVSLFWYQQALGQGPEFLTYFQNEAQLDKSGLPSDRFFAERPEGSVSTLKIQRTQQEDSAVYLCASSLALSHTSGRTDTQYFGPGTRLTVL.

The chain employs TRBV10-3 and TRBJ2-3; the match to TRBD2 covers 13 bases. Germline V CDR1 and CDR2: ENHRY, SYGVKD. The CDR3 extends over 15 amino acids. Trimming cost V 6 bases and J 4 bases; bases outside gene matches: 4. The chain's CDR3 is CAISLGLAGPDTQYF. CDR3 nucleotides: TGTGCCATCAGCTTGGGACTAGCGGGACCAGATACGCAGTATTTT.

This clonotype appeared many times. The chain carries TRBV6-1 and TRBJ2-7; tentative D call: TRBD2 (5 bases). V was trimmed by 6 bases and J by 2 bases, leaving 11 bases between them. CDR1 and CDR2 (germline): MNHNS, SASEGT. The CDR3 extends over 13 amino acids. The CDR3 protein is CASRGESTYEQYF. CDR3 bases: TGTGCCAGCAGGGGAGAATCCACCTACGAGCAGTACTTC.

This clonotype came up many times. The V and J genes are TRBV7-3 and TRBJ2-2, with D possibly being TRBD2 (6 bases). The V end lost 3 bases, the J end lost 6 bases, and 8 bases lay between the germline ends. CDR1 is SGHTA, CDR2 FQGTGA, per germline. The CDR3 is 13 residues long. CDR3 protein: CASSLEGAGELFF. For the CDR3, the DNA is TGTGCCAGCAGCTTGGAGGGAGCCGGGGAGCTGTTTTTT.

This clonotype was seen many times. This chain's CDR3 is CASSLDPDRSYNEQFF. As DNA, the CDR3 is TGCGCCAGCAGCTTGGATCCGGACAGATCATATAATGAGCAGTTCTTC. The chain employs TRBV5-1 and TRBJ2-1, with a possible D match to TRBD1 (6 bases). The V end was cut by 0 bases, the J end by 7 bases, with 17 bases between. This CDR3 has 16 amino acids. Germline V gene lookup returns CDR1 SGHRS and CDR2 YFSETQ.

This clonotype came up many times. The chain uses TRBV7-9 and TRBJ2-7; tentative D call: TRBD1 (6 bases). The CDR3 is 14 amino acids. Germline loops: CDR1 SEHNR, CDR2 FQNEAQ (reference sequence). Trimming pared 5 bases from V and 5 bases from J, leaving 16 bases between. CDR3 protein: CASSPVQGNHEQYF. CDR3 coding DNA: TGTGCCAGCAGCCCCGTACAGGGTAACCACGAGCAGTACTTC. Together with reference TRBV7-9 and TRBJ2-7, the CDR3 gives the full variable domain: DTGVSQNPRHKITKRGQNVTFRCDPISEHNRLYWYRQTLGQGPEFLTYFQNEAQLEKSRLLSDRFSAERPKGSFSTLEIQRTEQGDSAMYLCASSPVQGNHEQYFGPGTRLTVT.

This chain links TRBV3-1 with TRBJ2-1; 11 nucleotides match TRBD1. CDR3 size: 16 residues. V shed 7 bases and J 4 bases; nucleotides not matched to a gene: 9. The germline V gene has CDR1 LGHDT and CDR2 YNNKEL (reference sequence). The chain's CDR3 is CASTRDGQGAYNEQFF. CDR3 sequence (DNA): TGTGCCAGCACCAGGGACGGACAGGGGGCTTACAATGAGCAGTTCTTC.

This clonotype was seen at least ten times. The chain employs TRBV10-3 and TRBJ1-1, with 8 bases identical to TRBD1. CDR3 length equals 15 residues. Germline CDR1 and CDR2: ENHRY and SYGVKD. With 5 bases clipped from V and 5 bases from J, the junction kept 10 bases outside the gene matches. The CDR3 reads CAISNWQGARTEAFF. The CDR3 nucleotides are TGTGCCATCAGTAATTGGCAGGGGGCGAGGACTGAAGCTTTCTTT.

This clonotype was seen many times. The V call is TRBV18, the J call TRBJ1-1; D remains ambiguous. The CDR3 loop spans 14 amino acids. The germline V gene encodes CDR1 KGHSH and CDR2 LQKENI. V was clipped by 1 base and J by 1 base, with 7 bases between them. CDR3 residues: CASSPRVRNTEAFF. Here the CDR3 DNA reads TGTGCCAGCTCACCACGGGTAAGGAACACTGAAGCTTTCTTT.

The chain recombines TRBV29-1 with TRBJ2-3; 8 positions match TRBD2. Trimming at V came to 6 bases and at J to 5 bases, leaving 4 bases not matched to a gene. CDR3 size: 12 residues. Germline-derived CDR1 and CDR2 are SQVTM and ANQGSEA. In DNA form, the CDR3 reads TGCAGCGTGCGGGGGGAAAGAGATACGCAGTATTTT. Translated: CSVRGERDTQYF.

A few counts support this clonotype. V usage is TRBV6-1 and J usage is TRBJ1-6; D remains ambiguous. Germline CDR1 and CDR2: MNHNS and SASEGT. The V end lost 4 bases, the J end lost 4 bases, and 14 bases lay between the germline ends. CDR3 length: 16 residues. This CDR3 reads CASSGVRSFYNSPLHF. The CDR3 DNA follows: TGTGCCAGCAGTGGGGTTAGATCGTTTTATAATTCACCCCTCCACTTT.

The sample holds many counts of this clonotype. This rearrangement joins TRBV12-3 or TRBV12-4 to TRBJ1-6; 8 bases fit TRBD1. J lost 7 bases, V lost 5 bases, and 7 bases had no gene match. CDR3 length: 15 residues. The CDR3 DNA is TGTGCCAGCAGTCCTTTGACAGGGGTCAATTCACCCCTCCACTTT. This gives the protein CASSPLTGVNSPLHF.

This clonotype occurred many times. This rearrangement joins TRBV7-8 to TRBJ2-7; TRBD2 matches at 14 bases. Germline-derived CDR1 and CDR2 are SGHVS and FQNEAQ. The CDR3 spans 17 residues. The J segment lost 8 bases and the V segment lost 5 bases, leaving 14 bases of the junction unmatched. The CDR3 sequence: CASSPPLRLAGGHKQYF. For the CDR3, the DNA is TGTGCCAGCAGCCCCCCGCTGAGACTAGCGGGAGGGCACAAGCAGTACTTC. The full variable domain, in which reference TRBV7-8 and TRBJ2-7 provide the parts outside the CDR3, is GAGVSQSPRYKVAKRGQDVALRCDPISGHVSLFWYQQALGQGPEFLTYFQNEAQLDKSGLPSDRFFAERPEGSVSTLKIQRTQQEDSAVYLCASSPPLRLAGGHKQYFGPGTRLTVT.

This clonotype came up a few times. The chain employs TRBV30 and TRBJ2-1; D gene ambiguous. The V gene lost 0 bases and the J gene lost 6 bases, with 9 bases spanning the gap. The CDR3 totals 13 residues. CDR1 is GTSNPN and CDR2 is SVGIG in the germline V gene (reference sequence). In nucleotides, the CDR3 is TGTGCCTGGAGTGTAGGAGCCCCCAATGAGCAGTTCTTC. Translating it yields CAWSVGAPNEQFF.

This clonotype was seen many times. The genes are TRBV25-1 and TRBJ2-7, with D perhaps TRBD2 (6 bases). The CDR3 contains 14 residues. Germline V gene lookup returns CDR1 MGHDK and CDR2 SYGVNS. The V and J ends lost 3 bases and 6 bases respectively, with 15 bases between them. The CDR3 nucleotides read TGTGCCAGCAGTGATGGGGGGAGATCTTTCGAGCAGTACTTC. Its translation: CASSDGGRSFEQYF.

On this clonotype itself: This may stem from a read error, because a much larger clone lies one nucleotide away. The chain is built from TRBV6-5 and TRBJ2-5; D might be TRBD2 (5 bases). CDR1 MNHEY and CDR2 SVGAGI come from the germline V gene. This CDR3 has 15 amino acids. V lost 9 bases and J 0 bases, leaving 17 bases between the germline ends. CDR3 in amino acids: CARTPQPADQETQYF. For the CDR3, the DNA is TGTGCCAGAACCCCACAACCAGCGGACCAAGAGACCCAGTACTTC.

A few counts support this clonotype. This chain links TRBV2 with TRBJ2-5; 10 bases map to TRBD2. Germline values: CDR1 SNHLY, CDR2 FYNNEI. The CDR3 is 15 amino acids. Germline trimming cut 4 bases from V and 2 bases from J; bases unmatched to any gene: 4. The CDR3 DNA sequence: TGTGCCAGCAGTGCCCTACTAGCGGGACAAGAGACCCAGTACTTC. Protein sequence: CASSALLAGQETQYF.

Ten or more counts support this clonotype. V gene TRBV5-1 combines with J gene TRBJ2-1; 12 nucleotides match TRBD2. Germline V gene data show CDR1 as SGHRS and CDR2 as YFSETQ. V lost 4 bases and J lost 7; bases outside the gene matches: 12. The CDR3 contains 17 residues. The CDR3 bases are TGCGCCAGCAGCCTTTTGACTAGCGGGAGAATCCGGAATGAGCAGTTCTTC. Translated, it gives CASSLLTSGRIRNEQFF. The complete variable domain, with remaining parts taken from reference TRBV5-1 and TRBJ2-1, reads KAGVTQTPRYLIKTRGQQVTLSCSPISGHRSVSWYQQTPGQGLQFLFEYFSETQRNKGNFPGRFSGRQFSNSRSEMNVSTLELGDSALYLCASSLLTSGRIRNEQFFGPGTRLTVL.

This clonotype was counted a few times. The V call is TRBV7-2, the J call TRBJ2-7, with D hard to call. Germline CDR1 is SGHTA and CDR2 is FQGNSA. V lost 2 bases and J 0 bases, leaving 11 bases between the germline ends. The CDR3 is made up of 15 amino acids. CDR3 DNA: TGTGCCAGCAGCTTATCGGGCGAGAGCTCCTACGAGCAGTACTTC. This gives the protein CASSLSGESSYEQYF. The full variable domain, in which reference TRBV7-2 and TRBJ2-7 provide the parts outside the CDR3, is GAGVSQSPSNKVTEKGKDVELRCDPISGHTALYWYRQSLGQGLEFLIYFQGNSAPDKSGLPSDRFSAERTGGSVSTLTIQRTQQEDSAVYLCASSLSGESSYEQYFGPGTRLTVT.

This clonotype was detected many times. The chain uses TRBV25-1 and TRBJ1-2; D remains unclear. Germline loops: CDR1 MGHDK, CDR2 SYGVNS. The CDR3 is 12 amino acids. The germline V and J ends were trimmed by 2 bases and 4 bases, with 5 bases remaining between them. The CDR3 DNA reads TGTGCCAGCAGTGAAGGAGCCTATGGCTACACCTTC. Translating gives CASSEGAYGYTF.

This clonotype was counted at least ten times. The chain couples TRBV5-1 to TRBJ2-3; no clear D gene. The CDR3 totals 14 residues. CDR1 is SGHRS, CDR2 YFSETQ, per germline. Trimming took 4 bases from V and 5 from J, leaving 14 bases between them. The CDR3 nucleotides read TGCGCCAGCAGCACTGGAACTGTGGGAGATACGCAGTATTTT. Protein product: CASSTGTVGDTQYF.

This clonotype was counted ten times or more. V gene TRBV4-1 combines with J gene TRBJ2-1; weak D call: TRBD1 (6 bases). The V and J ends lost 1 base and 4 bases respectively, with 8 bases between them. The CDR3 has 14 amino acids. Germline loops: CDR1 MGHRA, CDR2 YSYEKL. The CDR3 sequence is CASSQGQGYNEQFF. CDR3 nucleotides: TGCGCCAGCAGCCAAGGGCAGGGGTACAATGAGCAGTTCTTC.